This T cell receptor (beta chain) is drawn from a study of T cells in Graves' hyperthyroidism and ophthalmopathy. Overall study context: Blood from the periphery was taken at initial diagnosis, before any treatment.

Patients were aged 18 to 65, had disease duration under 2 months, and had newly diagnosed hyperthyroidism. Lactation, pregnancy, other autoimmune disease or uncontrolled infection led to exclusion of patients. V gave up 7 bases and J gave up 3 bases; unmatched junction bases: 8. The CDR3 consists of 15 residues. Germline CDR1 and CDR2: LNHDA and SQIVND (reference sequence). Findings and caveats of the study: Stable hyperthyroidism was told apart from ophthalmopathy by a model built on 13 V-J features.

Researchers took RNA transcripts and amplified the TCR beta CDR3 regions from them. When the TCR CDR3 underwent first-round RT-PCR, the HTBI primer set was used. Each CDR3 protein gets one entry after TCRdb re-called the multiplex PCR reads with MiXCR. This table has about 590,000 distinct CDR3 sequences, approximately 14% appearing once. Remarks on this clonotype: The antigen remains undetermined.

This clonotype was obtained from a woman in her twenties or thirties with Graves' hyperthyroidism. Material: blood. The chain carries TRBV19 and TRBJ2-1; TRBD2 aligns across 8 bases. CDR3 bases: TGTGCCAGTACCGGGAGGGGGGGCTTCTACAATGAGCAGTTCTTC. Translation gives CASTGRGGFYNEQFF.